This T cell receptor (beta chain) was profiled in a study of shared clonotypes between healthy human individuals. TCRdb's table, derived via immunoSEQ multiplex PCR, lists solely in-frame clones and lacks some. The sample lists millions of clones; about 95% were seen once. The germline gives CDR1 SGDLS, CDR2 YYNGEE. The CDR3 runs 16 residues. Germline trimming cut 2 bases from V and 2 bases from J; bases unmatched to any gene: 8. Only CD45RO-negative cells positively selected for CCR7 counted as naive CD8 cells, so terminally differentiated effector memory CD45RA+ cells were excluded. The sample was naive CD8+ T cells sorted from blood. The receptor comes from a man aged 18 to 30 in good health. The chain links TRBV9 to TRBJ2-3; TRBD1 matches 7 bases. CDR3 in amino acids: CASSVKVDRVTDTQYF. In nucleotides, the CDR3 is TGTGCCAGCAGCGTGAAGGTCGACAGGGTCACAGATACGCAGTATTTT.